This TCR beta chain was documented in a study of PD-L1 blockade in urothelial cancer. Study overall: The authors examined blood 3 weeks (second dose) and 6 weeks after treatment start.

CDR3 length equals 16 residues. Trimming shortened V by 4 bases and J by 0 bases, and 14 bases separated the two germline ends. CDR1 is SGHRS, CDR2 YFSETQ, per germline. Every patient provided from 1 to 8 samples, collected pretreatment and on-treatment. Every PCR got spiked synthetic TCR analog templates. Clones were read by immunoSEQ multiplex PCR, and TCRdb kept only the in-frame ones, dropping some. The table has 70,000 to 85,000 clones, about 85% seen once; the top ten hold roughly 4.5%. Study results and limitations: Improved survival was predicted by pretreatment blood TCR clonality below the median.

Turning to this clone: Its matching antigen is unknown.

The V gene is TRBV5-1, the J gene TRBJ1-3; D not resolved. The sample in question was PBMCs, obtained around atezolizumab (anti-PD-L1) treatment. This TCR derives from a man between 65 and 85 years old with urothelial cancer. The CDR3 is CASSPSGMLSGNTIYF. The CDR3 nucleotides read TGCGCCAGCAGCCCGTCGGGGATGCTCTCTGGAAACACCATATATTTT.